The 19 T cell receptor beta chains listed next were all sequenced from one sample in a study of molecular identifiers for immune sequencing clone quantification. In TCRdb, the PCR reads were re-called with MiXCR into one record per CDR3 protein. The sample comprises tens of thousands of distinct CDR3 sequences, approximately 18% of which are singletons, and about 1.5% rests with the top ten. The sample comprised naive CD8+ T cells from blood, with Jurkat cell RNA spiked in. This sample's subset: FACS-sorted CD8+CD4-CCR7+CD45RA+ naive T cells. These receptors originate from a human donor in good health. Some libraries in this study had Jurkat cell RNA spiked in.

This clonotype has at least ten counts. The chain recombines TRBV3-1 with TRBJ2-2, with D tentatively TRBD2 (7 bases). V was pared by 5 bases and J by 7 bases, with 32 bases between. Germline-derived CDR1 and CDR2 are LGHDT and YNNKEL (reference sequence). The CDR3 length is 20 residues. CDR3 bases: TGTGCCAGCAGCTCGTTGACAGGTGTCGCGGGAGTCGTGTACGGCGGGGAGCTGTTTTTT. Translated: CASSSLTGVAGVVYGGELFF.

This clonotype has a count of ten or more. The J gene is TRBJ1-1, the V gene TRBV13; 10 bases are shared with TRBD1. The V and J ends lost 5 bases and 4 bases, in that order; junction bases with no gene match: 4. This CDR3 has 14 residues. Germline CDR1 reads PRHDT; CDR2 reads FYEKMQ (reference sequence). The CDR3 DNA reads TGTGCCAGCAGCCCCGGGACAGGGGTCACTGAAGCTTTCTTT. Translated: CASSPGTGVTEAFF.

This clonotype showed up many times. This chain joins TRBV20-1 and TRBJ2-7; perhaps TRBD2 as D (5 bases). CDR3 size: 14 residues. V was pared by 5 bases and J by 0 bases, with 14 bases between. Germline-derived CDR1 and CDR2 are DFQATT and SNEGSKA (reference sequence). The CDR3 DNA follows: TGCAGTGCTGTTAGCGAGATAAGCTCCTACGAGCAGTACTTC. This gives the protein CSAVSEISSYEQYF.

The table lists this clonotype with many counts. V gene TRBV4-1 combines with J gene TRBJ1-1; 7 bases map to TRBD1. Germline-derived CDR1 and CDR2 are MGHRA and YSYEKL. J lost 7 bases, V lost 2 bases, and 16 bases had no gene match. This CDR3 region has 17 residues. CDR3 sequence (DNA): TGCGCCAGCAGCCAAAGAACGACCGGGACAGCGCCCAATGAAGCTTTCTTT. Translating gives CASSQRTTGTAPNEAFF.

This clonotype was observed many times. The rearrangement uses TRBV27 and TRBJ1-4; no clear D gene. Germline CDR1 is MNHEY and CDR2 is SMNVEV (reference sequence). V shed 6 bases and J shed 3 bases, with 8 bases lying between them. CDR3 size: 13 residues. In DNA, the CDR3 is TGTGCCAGCAGGGGCTTGGCTAATGAAAAACTGTTTTTT. This sequence encodes CASRGLANEKLFF.

This clonotype was counted once. Given the absence of the conserved phenylalanine or tryptophan at the CDR3 end, a read error is likely. The V gene is TRBV4-2, the J gene TRBJ2-7; TRBD2 is a possible D gene (6 bases). Germline-derived CDR1 and CDR2 are LGHNA and YNFKEQ. This CDR3 region has 16 residues. Trimming shortened V by 3 bases and J by 6 bases, and 21 bases separated the two germline ends. CDR3 in amino acids: CASSQEGQVGTFEQYC. CDR3 sequence (DNA): TGTGCCAGCAGCCAGGAGGGGCAGGTCGGGACCTTCGAGCAGTACTGC.

This clonotype was observed a handful of times. The chain couples TRBV12-3 or TRBV12-4 to TRBJ2-4; D is uncertain. The V end lost 6 bases, the J end lost 1 base, and 10 bases lay between the germline ends. CDR3 length equals 14 residues. CDR3 in amino acids: CASSPPSAKNIQYF. Here the CDR3 DNA reads TGTGCCAGCAGCCCACCCTCCGCCAAAAACATTCAGTACTTC.

This clonotype was observed many times. This chain uses TRBV18 with TRBJ2-4; a possible D gene is TRBD1 (5 bases). CDR3 length: 15 residues. V shed 3 bases and J shed 0 bases, with 9 bases lying between them. The germline V gene has CDR1 KGHSH and CDR2 LQKENI. In DNA form, the CDR3 reads TGTGCCAGCTCACCGCAGGGTATAGCCAAAAACATTCAGTACTTC. Protein product: CASSPQGIAKNIQYF.

This clonotype was detected many times. The J gene is TRBJ2-5, the V gene TRBV24-1; 9 positions agree with TRBD1. Germline V CDR1 and CDR2: KGHDR, SFDVKD. With V trimmed by 7 bases and J by 9 bases, 8 bases remained unmatched. The CDR3 covers 13 residues. The CDR3 sequence is CATSGTGSLAQYF. CDR3 nucleotide sequence: TGTGCCACCAGCGGGACAGGGTCCCTGGCCCAGTACTTC.

This clonotype was observed at least ten times. The chain has TRBV30 and TRBJ1-5; D is possibly TRBD1 (6 bases). V was shortened by 2 bases and J by 5 bases, with 13 bases between the two germline ends. This CDR3 has 14 residues. Germline CDR1 GTSNPN, CDR2 SVGIG (reference sequence). CDR3 sequence (DNA): TGTGCCTGGAGTACAAAACAGGGTCATCAGCCCCAGCATTTT. Translated, it gives CAWSTKQGHQPQHF.

At least ten counts were recorded for this clonotype. The V gene is TRBV20-1, the J gene TRBJ2-7; no reliable D call. Germline V gene data show CDR1 as DFQATT and CDR2 as SNEGSKA (reference sequence). V dropped 0 bases and J dropped 6 bases, with 9 bases sitting between them. The CDR3 has 12 amino acids. The CDR3: CSARDRGAEQYF. The CDR3 DNA reads as TGCAGTGCTAGAGATCGCGGTGCCGAGCAGTACTTC.

The CDR3 reads CASSSGLANEQFF. In DNA, the CDR3 is TGTGCCAGCAGCTCCGGACTAGCGAATGAGCAGTTCTTC. The chain recombines TRBV7-6 with TRBJ2-1; 9 bases map to TRBD2. CDR3 length: 13 residues. Per germline, CDR1 SGHVS and CDR2 FNYEAQ. Trimming cost V 4 bases and J 7 bases; bases outside gene matches: 2.

The sample holds many counts of this clonotype. This chain links TRBV2 with TRBJ1-2; 8 nucleotides line up with TRBD1. Germline trimming cut 8 bases from V and 5 bases from J; bases unmatched to any gene: 10. CDR1 and CDR2 from the germline V gene are SNHLY and FYNNEI. The CDR3 extends over 14 amino acids. CDR3 coding DNA: TGTGCCAGCCGAACCCCGGGACAGGATTATGGCTACACCTTC. Translated, it gives CASRTPGQDYGYTF.

This clonotype has ten or more counts. The chain is built from TRBV7-9 and TRBJ1-1; D remains unclear. Germline-derived CDR1 and CDR2 are SEHNR and FQNEAQ (reference sequence). The CDR3 length is 12 residues. Trimming shortened V by 1 base and J by 10 bases, and 10 bases separated the two germline ends. CDR3 loop: CASSLEEVRAFF. In DNA, the CDR3 is TGTGCCAGCAGCTTAGAGGAAGTGAGAGCTTTCTTT.

This clonotype appeared many times. This sequence joins TRBV9 and TRBJ2-4; no clear D gene. V was cut by 0 bases and J by 7 bases, with 11 bases left in between. The CDR3 runs to 14 residues. The germline CDR1 and CDR2 sequences are SGDLS and YYNGEE. CDR3 loop: CASSVGGTSNIQYF. The CDR3 nucleotides read TGTGCCAGCAGCGTAGGAGGTACATCGAACATTCAGTACTTC. Full variable domain (remainder filled in from reference TRBV9 and TRBJ2-4): DSGVTQTPKHLITATGQRVTLRCSPRSGDLSVYWYQQSLDQGLQFLIQYYNGEERAKGNILERFSAQQFPDLHSELNLSSLELGDSALYFCASSVGGTSNIQYFGAGTRLSVL.

This clonotype was detected only a few times. The V gene is TRBV4-1, the J gene TRBJ1-2; the D gene is possibly TRBD1 (5 bases). Germline V gives CDR1 MGHRA, CDR2 YSYEKL. Trimming left V 5 bases short and J 4 bases short, with 11 bases between. The CDR3 consists of 13 residues. CDR3: CASSDSGTYGYTF. CDR3 bases: TGCGCCAGCAGCGACTCAGGGACCTATGGCTACACCTTC.

Ten or more counts support this clonotype. This chain joins TRBV7-9 and TRBJ1-1, with D perhaps TRBD1 (6 bases). The CDR3 consists of 16 residues. The germline gives CDR1 SEHNR, CDR2 FQNEAQ (reference sequence). V lost 11 bases, J lost 0 bases, and 22 bases lay in between. CDR3 amino acids: CAVNLRGGFLNTEAFF. CDR3 sequence (DNA): TGTGCCGTAAACTTGCGGGGGGGCTTTTTGAACACTGAAGCTTTCTTT.

This clonotype was seen repeatedly, ten times or more. V and J are TRBV2 and TRBJ2-7; TRBD2 might be the D (6 bases). The CDR3 runs to 16 residues. V was cut by 8 bases and J by 0 bases, with 20 bases left in between. Germline assignment: CDR1 SNHLY and CDR2 FYNNEI. CDR3 loop: CASLPGPAGSSYEQYF. DNA of the CDR3: TGTGCCAGCCTCCCAGGTCCTGCGGGAAGCTCCTACGAGCAGTACTTC. Variable domain in full (rest from reference TRBV2 and TRBJ2-7): EPEVTQTPSHQVTQMGQEVILRCVPISNHLYFYWYRQILGQKVEFLVSFYNNEISEKSEIFDDQFSVERPDGSNFTLKIRSTKLEDSAMYFCASLPGPAGSSYEQYFGPGTRLTVT.

This clonotype showed up many times. The rearrangement uses TRBV4-2 and TRBJ2-2; D gene ambiguous. In germline, CDR1 is LGHNA, CDR2 YNFKEQ. CDR3 length: 17 residues. V was cut by 0 bases and J by 7 bases, with 18 bases left in between. DNA for the CDR3: TGTGCCAGCAGCCAAGAATCTCTCCTTGGGCAGGTCGGGGAGCTGTTTTTT. Translation: CASSQESLLGQVGELFF.